The 8 T cell receptor beta chains in this list originate from one sample, sequenced in a study of cytotoxic CD8 clonotypes in ibrutinib-treated CLL. Generated by immunoSEQ multiplex PCR, the TCRdb table keeps only in-frame clones and is missing some. The sample yields 75,000 to 80,000 clones, over 65% seen once. The input for sequencing was PBMCs, taken after 24 months of ibrutinib treatment. The receptor source for this set is a human donor with chronic lymphocytic leukemia.

The J gene is TRBJ2-3, the V gene TRBV19; 8 nucleotides agree with TRBD1. The CDR3 is 15 amino acids. The J segment lost 0 bases and the V segment lost 6 bases, leaving 5 bases of the junction unmatched. Germline V gives CDR1 LNHDA, CDR2 SQIVND (reference sequence). The CDR3: CASRGQGFSTDTQYF. CDR3 nucleotide sequence: TGTGCCAGTAGAGGACAGGGTTTCAGCACAGATACGCAGTATTTT. Variable domain in full (rest from reference TRBV19 and TRBJ2-3): DGGITQSPKYLFRKEGQNVTLSCEQNLNHDAMYWYRQDPGQGLRLIYYSQIVNDFQKGDIAEGYSVSREKKESFPLTVTSAQKNPTAFYLCASRGQGFSTDTQYFGPGTRLTVL.

This clone occurred a few times. The chain employs TRBV2 and TRBJ2-1; 11 bases agree with TRBD2. The CDR3 sequence is 15 residues long. Germline V gives CDR1 SNHLY, CDR2 FYNNEI. J lost 4 bases, V lost 6 bases, and 5 bases had no gene match. The CDR3 spells CASRRVAGGYNEQFF. DNA for the CDR3: TGTGCCAGCAGGAGGGTAGCGGGAGGGTACAATGAGCAGTTCTTC.

V and J are TRBV6-6 and TRBJ2-5; D not resolved. The germline V gene encodes CDR1 MNHNY and CDR2 SVGAGI (reference sequence). The V end lost 5 bases, the J end lost 1 base, and 8 bases lay between the germline ends. The CDR3 covers 13 residues. Here the CDR3 reads CASSVLPQETQYF. The CDR3 coding sequence is TGTGCCAGCAGTGTTTTGCCCCAAGAGACCCAGTACTTC.

This rearrangement joins TRBV18 to TRBJ2-1; weak D call: TRBD1 (5 bases). V lost 1 base and J lost 6, with 16 bases in between. CDR1 and CDR2 from the germline V gene are KGHSH and LQKENI. The CDR3 covers 16 residues. The CDR3 DNA reads TGTGCCAGCTCACCACAAGTAGGGGATAAAGTCAATGAGCAGTTCTTC. The encoded protein is CASSPQVGDKVNEQFF.

The chain couples TRBV7-2 to TRBJ2-7, with D possibly TRBD1 on 5 matching bases. With 2 bases removed from V and 3 bases from J, the gap between germline ends came to 11 bases. Germline CDR1 is SGHTA and CDR2 is FQGNSA. The CDR3 totals 14 residues. The CDR3 nucleotides are TGTGCCAGCAGCTTACTTGGTCAGGGCTACGAGCAGTACTTC. Translation gives CASSLLGQGYEQYF.

The chain couples TRBV6-1 to TRBJ2-7; 8 nucleotides match TRBD2. The CDR3 totals 15 residues. CDR1 MNHNS and CDR2 SASEGT come from the germline V gene. V gave up 7 bases and J gave up 6 bases; unmatched junction bases: 14. The CDR3 here is CASTPSGTRSLEQYF. The CDR3 bases are TGTGCCAGCACCCCGTCCGGGACTAGGAGCCTCGAGCAGTACTTC.

The chain employs TRBV6-6 and TRBJ2-1; 13 bases fit TRBD2. V trimming: 6 bases; J trimming: 8 bases; junction bases outside the gene matches: 7. The CDR3 totals 15 residues. Germline-derived CDR1 and CDR2 are MNHNY and SVGAGI (reference sequence). Written as DNA, the CDR3 is TGTGCCAGCAGGGAACTAGCGGGAGGGCCGGATGAGCAGTTCTTC. It is translated as CASRELAGGPDEQFF.

The chain joins TRBV5-1 to TRBJ2-2; D is undetermined. This CDR3 is 14 amino acids long. The germline gives CDR1 SGHRS, CDR2 YFSETQ. V shed 0 bases and J shed 5 bases, with 8 bases lying between them. CDR3 loop: CASSLGHATGELFF. The CDR3 DNA is TGCGCCAGCAGCTTGGGCCATGCGACCGGGGAGCTGTTTTTT.